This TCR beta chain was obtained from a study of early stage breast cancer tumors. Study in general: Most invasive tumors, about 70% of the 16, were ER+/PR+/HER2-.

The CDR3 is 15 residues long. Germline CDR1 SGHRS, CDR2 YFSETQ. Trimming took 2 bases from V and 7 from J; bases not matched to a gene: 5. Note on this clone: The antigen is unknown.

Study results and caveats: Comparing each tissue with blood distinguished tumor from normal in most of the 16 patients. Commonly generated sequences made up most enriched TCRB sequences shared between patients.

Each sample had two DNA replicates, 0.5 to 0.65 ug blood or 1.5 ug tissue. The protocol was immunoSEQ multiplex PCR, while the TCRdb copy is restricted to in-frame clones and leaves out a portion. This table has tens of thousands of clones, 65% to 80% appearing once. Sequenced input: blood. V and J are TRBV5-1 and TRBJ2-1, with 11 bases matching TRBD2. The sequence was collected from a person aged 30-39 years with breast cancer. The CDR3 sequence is CASSFVAGGGNEQFF. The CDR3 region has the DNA TGCGCCAGCAGCTTCGTAGCGGGAGGGGGGAATGAGCAGTTCTTC.